These 26 T cell receptor beta chains originate from one sample sequenced in a study of blood T cell repertoires in COVID-19. The protocol was immunoSEQ multiplex PCR, while the TCRdb copy is restricted to in-frame clones and leaves out a portion. The sample includes around 500,000 clones, less than 90% of them seen just once. Sequenced material: PBMCs or T cells enriched from blood (not recorded which). These receptors were taken from a woman aged 55-70 years who had recovered from COVID-19.

J is TRBJ2-4 and V is TRBV2, with 8 bases lining up with TRBD1. The CDR3 spans 13 residues. Germline loops: CDR1 SNHLY, CDR2 FYNNEI. V was clipped by 8 bases and J by 3 bases; unmatched bases: 3. CDR3 sequence (DNA): TGTGCCAGCTGGGGACAGGACAAAAACATTCAGTACTTC. Protein product: CASWGQDKNIQYF.

The chain joins TRBV10-3 to TRBJ1-3, with D perhaps TRBD1 (5 bases). The germline gives CDR1 ENHRY, CDR2 SYGVKD. Trimming shortened V by 7 bases and J by 0 bases, and 7 bases separated the two germline ends. The CDR3 totals 13 residues. CDR3 DNA sequence: TGTGCCATCAAAGGGGACTCTGGAAACACCATATATTTT. Translated, it gives CAIKGDSGNTIYF.

This clone was seen just once. The chain carries TRBV7-7 and TRBJ2-2; unclear D gene. The CDR3 spans 14 residues. The germline V gene encodes CDR1 SSHAT and CDR2 FNYEAQ (reference sequence). With 5 bases removed from V and 6 bases from J, the gap between germline ends came to 13 bases. The CDR3 here is CASSPSTISGELFF. CDR3 DNA: TGTGCCAGCAGCCCCTCAACTATCTCCGGGGAGCTGTTTTTT.

This chain connects TRBV9 to TRBJ1-3; D may be TRBD1 (6 bases). The germline V and J ends were trimmed by 1 base and 0 bases, with 17 bases remaining between them. Germline CDR1 and CDR2: SGDLS and YYNGEE. There are 18 residues in the CDR3. In DNA form, the CDR3 reads TGTGCCAGCAGCGTATTTTCTGCAGGGGCCAGCTCTGGAAACACCATATATTTT. Its protein product is CASSVFSAGASSGNTIYF.

This sequence joins TRBV15 and TRBJ1-6; 10 bases match TRBD1. The CDR3 consists of 15 residues. After removal of 5 bases from V and 7 bases from J, the junction contained 5 bases not matched to a gene. CDR1 and CDR2 (germline): LNHNV, YYDKDF (reference sequence). The CDR3 sequence is CATSPRTGGNSPLHF. The CDR3 DNA follows: TGTGCCACCAGCCCGCGGACAGGGGGAAATTCACCCCTCCACTTT.

The chain has TRBV29-1 and TRBJ2-7; 8 positions agree with TRBD2. The V and J ends lost 4 bases and 6 bases, in that order; junction bases with no gene match: 5. The CDR3 runs 12 residues. Germline CDR1 SQVTM, CDR2 ANQGSEA. Written as DNA, the CDR3 is TGCAGCGTTGCGCGAGGGACTAGCGAGCAGTACTTC. Translated: CSVARGTSEQYF.

In its sample, this clone was seen a few times. The V gene is TRBV5-1, the J gene TRBJ2-5; 9 bases match TRBD1. Losses at the gene ends were 4 bases for V and 5 bases for J; bases not matched to a gene: 9. This CDR3 has 15 amino acids. Germline V gene lookup returns CDR1 SGHRS and CDR2 YFSETQ. CDR3 sequence (DNA): TGCGCCAGCAGCCAACACAGGGGGCAGGGGGAGACCCAGTACTTC. Encoded protein: CASSQHRGQGETQYF.

This clone has only one observation. The chain links TRBV24-1 to TRBJ1-2; 8 bases map to TRBD1. This CDR3 comprises 14 residues. In germline, CDR1 is KGHDR, CDR2 SFDVKD. V gave up 4 bases and J gave up 7 bases; unmatched junction bases: 7. The CDR3 is CATSDPTTGGGYTF. CDR3 bases: TGTGCCACCAGTGACCCAACCACAGGGGGTGGCTACACCTTC.

J is TRBJ1-5 and V is TRBV21-1; whether TRBD1, the table's D call, matches the DNA was not checked. TRBV21-1 constitutes a pseudogene. The CDR3 length is 15 residues. The CDR3 is CASSRYGTGNQPQHF. The DNA for the CDR3 is TGTGCCAGCAGTAGATACGGGACAGGGAACCAGCCCCAGCATTTT.

This clone came up a few times. V usage is TRBV6-5 and J usage is TRBJ2-5; 12 positions agree with TRBD2. Germline CDR1 is MNHEY and CDR2 is SVGAGI. Unmatched junction bases numbered 4, after V lost 7 bases and J lost 7 bases. The CDR3 loop spans 13 amino acids. CDR3 protein: CASMGLAGVTQYF. The DNA of the CDR3 is TGTGCCAGCATGGGACTAGCGGGTGTGACCCAGTACTTC.

This chain uses TRBV4-2 with TRBJ2-2, with 12 bases matching TRBD2. Germline values: CDR1 LGHNA, CDR2 YNFKEQ. The V gene end was trimmed by 0 bases and the J gene end by 5 bases; junction bases not matched to a gene: 7. CDR3 length: 18 residues. The CDR3 reads CASSQDLTSGGWTGELFF. CDR3 bases: TGTGCCAGCAGCCAAGATTTGACTAGCGGGGGATGGACCGGGGAGCTGTTTTTT.

For this clone: The identical CDR3 is also encoded by other nucleotide sequences in the sample. V gene TRBV3-1 (or the pseudogene TRBV3-2) combines with J gene TRBJ1-3, with D perhaps TRBD1 (5 bases). The CDR3 has 14 residues. Deletions cut 2 bases from V and 0 bases from J, with 5 bases between. In germline, CDR1 is LGHDT, CDR2 YNNKEL (reference sequence). In nucleotides, the CDR3 is TGTGCCAGCAGCCAAAGGGGCTCTGGAAACACCATATATTTT. Its translation: CASSQRGSGNTIYF.

This sequence joins TRBV2 and TRBJ1-1; 7 bases map to TRBD1. This CDR3 contains 12 residues. CDR1 SNHLY and CDR2 FYNNEI come from the germline V gene. The trim removed 6 bases at V and 4 bases at J, leaving 2 bases unmatched. This chain's CDR3 is CASRAGGTEAFF. CDR3 sequence (DNA): TGTGCCAGCAGAGCAGGGGGCACTGAAGCTTTCTTT.

This clone was seen a handful of times. The V gene is TRBV11-3, the J gene TRBJ1-3; a weak D match, TRBD1 (5 bases). Germline CDR1 reads SGHNT; CDR2 reads YENEEA. The CDR3 sequence is 15 residues long. Trimming pared 5 bases from V and 2 bases from J, leaving 13 bases between. CDR3 DNA sequence: TGTGCCAGCAGCCCGCCTAGGACAACTGGAAACACCATATATTTT. It codes for CASSPPRTTGNTIYF.

This chain uses TRBV9 with TRBJ1-5; D remains unclear. Trimming removed 3 bases at V and 1 base at J, with 23 bases between. The CDR3 sequence is 19 residues long. Germline CDR1 SGDLS, CDR2 YYNGEE. The CDR3 sequence is CASSDIILVVLGSNQPQHF. The CDR3 nucleotides are TGTGCCAGCAGCGATATCATCCTGGTGGTATTGGGCAGCAATCAGCCCCAGCATTTT.

CDR3 in amino acids: CASSFVGRDRGNTIYF. The CDR3, as DNA: TGTGCCAGCAGCTTTGTGGGCCGAGACAGGGGAAACACCATATATTTT. J is TRBJ1-3 and V is TRBV5-5; a weak D match, TRBD1 (6 bases). V lost 2 bases and J 4 bases, leaving 16 bases between the germline ends. Germline CDR1 and CDR2: SGHKS and YYEKEE (reference sequence). The CDR3 extends over 16 amino acids. Drawing the rest from reference TRBV5-5 and TRBJ1-3, the complete variable domain is DAGVTQSPTHLIKTRGQQVTLRCSPISGHKSVSWYQQVLGQGPQFIFQYYEKEERGRGNFPDRFSARQFPNYSSELNVNALLLGDSALYLCASSFVGRDRGNTIYFGEGSWLTVV.

The chain has TRBV9 and TRBJ1-4; possible D gene TRBD1, 6 bases. The CDR3 runs 13 residues. V lost 0 bases to trimming and J lost 6 bases, with 6 bases between them. The germline V gene has CDR1 SGDLS and CDR2 YYNGEE. In DNA form, the CDR3 reads TGTGCCAGCAGCGTAGCAGGGGATGAAAAACTGTTTTTT. It translates to CASSVAGDEKLFF.

The chain couples TRBV6-5 to TRBJ1-5; D not resolved. Germline lookup yields CDR1 MNHEY and CDR2 SVGAGI. The CDR3 extends over 10 amino acids. Trimming shortened V by 6 bases and J by 9 bases, and 6 bases separated the two germline ends. The CDR3 DNA follows: TGTGCCAGCAGCCGGGGGCCCCAGCATTTT. Its translation: CASSRGPQHF.

CDR3 coding DNA: TGTGCCACCAGTGATCAGCGGCGGAGCACAGATACGCAGTATTTT. Translating gives CATSDQRRSTDTQYF. V usage is TRBV24-1 and J usage is TRBJ2-3; D perhaps matches TRBD2 (5 bases). The CDR3 is 15 amino acids. Germline V gene lookup returns CDR1 KGHDR and CDR2 SFDVKD. The V and J ends lost 3 bases and 0 bases respectively, with 9 bases between them.

The V gene is TRBV6-5, the J gene TRBJ1-3, with TRBD1 as a possible D gene (6 bases). Germline lookup yields CDR1 MNHEY and CDR2 SVGAGI. This CDR3 comprises 15 residues. Between the trimmed V and J ends, which lost 3 bases and 7 bases, there was a span of 16 bases. CDR3: CASSYGDTRGNTIYF. CDR3 in DNA: TGTGCCAGCAGTTATGGGGACACGCGCGGGAACACCATATATTTT.

As for this clone: Other nucleotide sequences in the sample specify the same CDR3. J is TRBJ2-1 and V is TRBV5-1; no definite D call. This CDR3 spans 13 amino acids. CDR1 and CDR2 (germline): SGHRS, YFSETQ. Trimming shortened V by 0 bases and J by 7 bases, and 8 bases separated the two germline ends. As DNA, the CDR3 is TGCGCCAGCAGCTTGGAGTCCCGGAATGAGCAGTTCTTC. The encoded protein is CASSLESRNEQFF.

Only one count was recorded for this clone. The chain uses TRBV5-6 and TRBJ2-1; TRBD2 agrees at 12 bases. From germline, CDR1 is SGHDT and CDR2 YYEEEE. The CDR3 sequence is 14 residues long. The J segment lost 10 bases and the V segment lost 3 bases, leaving 5 bases of the junction unmatched. The CDR3 loop reads CASSSELAGGEQFF. Here the CDR3 DNA reads TGTGCCAGCAGCTCGGAGCTAGCGGGGGGGGAGCAGTTCTTC.

This chain links TRBV3-1 (or the pseudogene TRBV3-2) with TRBJ1-1; D remains ambiguous. Looked up from germline, CDR1 is LGHDT and CDR2 is YNNKEL (reference sequence). V was pared by 1 base and J by 9 bases, with 12 bases between. The CDR3 loop spans 13 amino acids. In DNA form, the CDR3 reads TGTGCCAGCAGCCAAGGTGGGCATACACAAGCTTTCTTT. Residues: CASSQGGHTQAFF.

This clone was seen a handful of times. The CDR3 sequence is CATSPDRNSGNTIYF. For the CDR3, the DNA is TGTGCCACCAGCCCGGACAGGAATTCTGGAAACACCATATATTTT. J is TRBJ1-3 and V is TRBV15; TRBD1 matches at 7 bases. Per germline, CDR1 LNHNV and CDR2 YYDKDF (reference sequence). Trimming at V came to 5 bases and at J to 1 base, leaving 5 bases not matched to a gene. The CDR3 covers 15 residues.

This chain links TRBV19 with TRBJ1-5; no clear D gene. The germline CDR1 and CDR2 sequences are LNHDA and SQIVND (reference sequence). This CDR3 contains 14 residues. V was trimmed by 2 bases and J by 2 bases, leaving 7 bases between them. The DNA of the CDR3 is TGTGCCAGTAGTATAAATCAGGGCAATCAGCCCCAGCATTTT. Its protein product is CASSINQGNQPQHF.

This clone occurred a few times. V usage is TRBV16 and J usage is TRBJ2-4, with TRBD1 matching 8 bases. Germline V gene sequence: CDR1 KGHSY, CDR2 FQNENV. The CDR3 spans 19 residues. Trimming took 3 bases from V and 1 from J; bases not matched to a gene: 14. Here the CDR3 DNA reads TGTGCCAGCAGCCAGCGAAGAATTGACAGGGGTGCTGCCAAAAACATTCAGTACTTC. It encodes CASSQRRIDRGAAKNIQYF.